The clone carrying this T cell receptor beta chain was seen a single time. Its target is unknown. The entry originates in a study of CD4+ T cells in melanoma. V was pared by 10 bases and J by 3 bases, with 9 bases of the junction left unmatched. The CDR3 is made up of 13 amino acids. The germline gives CDR1 SNHLY, CDR2 FYNNEI. Study conclusions and caveats: A reported correlation linked neoantigen-specific CD4+ T cells to CD8+, macrophage and B cell function. Neoantigen-specific CD4+ T cells in melanoma reportedly had diverse differentiation states.

Repertoires were generated with immunoSEQ multiplex PCR, while TCRdb's copy carries only in-frame clones and drops some. The table includes tens of thousands of clones, 55% to 75% detected once. The source is a human donor with melanoma. The sample taken for sequencing was tumor tissue. The chain has TRBV2 and TRBJ2-7; 7 nucleotides agree with TRBD1. DNA of the CDR3: TGTGCCATCACAAGGACAGGAATCTACGAGCAGTACTTC. Its protein is CAITRTGIYEQYF.